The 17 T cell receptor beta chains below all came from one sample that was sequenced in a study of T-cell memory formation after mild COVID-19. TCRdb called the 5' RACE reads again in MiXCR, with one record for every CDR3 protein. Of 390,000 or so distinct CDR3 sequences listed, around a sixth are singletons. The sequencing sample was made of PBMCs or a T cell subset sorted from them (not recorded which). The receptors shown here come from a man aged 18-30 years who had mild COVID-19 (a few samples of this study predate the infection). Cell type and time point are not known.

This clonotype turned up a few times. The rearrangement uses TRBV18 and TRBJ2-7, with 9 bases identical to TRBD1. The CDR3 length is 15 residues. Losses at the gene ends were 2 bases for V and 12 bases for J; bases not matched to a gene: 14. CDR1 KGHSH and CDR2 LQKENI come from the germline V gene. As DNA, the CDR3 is TGTGCCAGCTCACCAGAATCCGGGACAGGGAGGTTGTTGTACGTC. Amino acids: CASSPESGTGRLLYV.

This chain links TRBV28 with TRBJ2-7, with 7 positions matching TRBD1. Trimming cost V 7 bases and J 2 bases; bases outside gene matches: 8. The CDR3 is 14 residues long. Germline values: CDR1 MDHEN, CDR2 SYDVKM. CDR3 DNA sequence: TGTGCCAGCACCACCCTGGGACAGCCCTACGAGCAGTACGTC. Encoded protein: CASTTLGQPYEQYV.

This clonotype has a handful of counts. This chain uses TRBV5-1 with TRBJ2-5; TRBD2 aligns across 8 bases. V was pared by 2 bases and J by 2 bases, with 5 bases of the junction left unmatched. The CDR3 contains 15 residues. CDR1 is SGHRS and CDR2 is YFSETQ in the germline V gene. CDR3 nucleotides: TGCGCCAGCAGCTTACTAGCGGTGAGGCAAGAGACCCAGTACTTC. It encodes CASSLLAVRQETQYF.

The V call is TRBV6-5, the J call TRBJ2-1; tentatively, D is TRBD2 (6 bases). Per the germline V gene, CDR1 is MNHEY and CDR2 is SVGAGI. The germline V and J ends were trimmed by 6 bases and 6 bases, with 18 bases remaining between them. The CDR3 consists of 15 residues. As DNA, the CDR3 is TGTGCCAGCAGGGAGACCGGGACTCTACTCAATGAGCAGTTCTTC. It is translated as CASRETGTLLNEQFF.

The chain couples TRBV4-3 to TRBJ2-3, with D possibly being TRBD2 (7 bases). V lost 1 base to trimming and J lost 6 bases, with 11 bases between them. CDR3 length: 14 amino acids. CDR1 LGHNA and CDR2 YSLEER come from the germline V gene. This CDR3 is CASSQGGGPDTQYF. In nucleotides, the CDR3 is TGCGCCAGCAGCCAAGGGGGGGGGCCGGATACGCAGTATTTT.

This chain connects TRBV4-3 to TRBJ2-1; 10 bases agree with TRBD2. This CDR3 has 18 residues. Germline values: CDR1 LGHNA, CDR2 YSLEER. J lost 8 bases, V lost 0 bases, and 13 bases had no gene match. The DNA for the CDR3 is TGCGCCAGCAGCCAAGACAGCGGGGGGGGACATGTGTCGTATGAGCAGTTCTTC. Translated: CASSQDSGGGHVSYEQFF.

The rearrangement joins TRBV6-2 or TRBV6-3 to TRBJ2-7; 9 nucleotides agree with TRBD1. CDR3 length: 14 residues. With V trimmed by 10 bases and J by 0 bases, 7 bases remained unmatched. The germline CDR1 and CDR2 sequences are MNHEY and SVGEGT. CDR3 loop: CATEGTGRSYEQYF. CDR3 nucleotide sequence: TGTGCCACCGAAGGGACAGGGCGCTCCTACGAGCAGTACTTC.

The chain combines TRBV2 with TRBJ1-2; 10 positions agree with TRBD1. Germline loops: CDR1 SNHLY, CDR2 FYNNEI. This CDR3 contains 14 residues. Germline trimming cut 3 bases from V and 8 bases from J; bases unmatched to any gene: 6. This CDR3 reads CASSEMVTGGGYTF. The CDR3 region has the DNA TGTGCCAGCAGTGAGATGGTGACAGGGGGCGGCTACACCTTC.

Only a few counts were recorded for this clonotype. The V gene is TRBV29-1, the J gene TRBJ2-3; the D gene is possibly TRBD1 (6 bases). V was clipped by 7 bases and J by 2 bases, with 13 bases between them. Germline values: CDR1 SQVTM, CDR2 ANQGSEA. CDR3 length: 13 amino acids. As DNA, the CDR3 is TGCAGCGACTTGGACAGAAACACAGATACGCAGTATTTT. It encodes CSDLDRNTDTQYF.

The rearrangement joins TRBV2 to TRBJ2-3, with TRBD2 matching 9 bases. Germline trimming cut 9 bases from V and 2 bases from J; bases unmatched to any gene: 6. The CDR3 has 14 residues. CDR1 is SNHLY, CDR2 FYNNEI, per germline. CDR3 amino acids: CARTSGTDTDTQYF. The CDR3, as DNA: TGTGCCAGGACTAGCGGTACAGACACAGATACGCAGTATTTT.

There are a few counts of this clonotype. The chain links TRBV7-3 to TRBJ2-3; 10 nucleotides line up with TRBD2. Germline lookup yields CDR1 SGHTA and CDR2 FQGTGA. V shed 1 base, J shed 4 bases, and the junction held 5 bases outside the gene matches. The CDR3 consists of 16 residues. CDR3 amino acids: CASSLMSSGGSDTQYF. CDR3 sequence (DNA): TGTGCCAGCAGCTTAATGTCTAGCGGGGGCTCAGATACGCAGTATTTT.

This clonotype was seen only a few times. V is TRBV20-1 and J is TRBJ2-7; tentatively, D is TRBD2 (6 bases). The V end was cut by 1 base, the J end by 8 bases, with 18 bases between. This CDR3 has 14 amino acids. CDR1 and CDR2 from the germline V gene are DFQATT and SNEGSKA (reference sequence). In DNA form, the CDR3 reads TGCAGTGCTAGAGTCCCGGGACTCGATTACAAGCAGTACTTC. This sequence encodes CSARVPGLDYKQYF.

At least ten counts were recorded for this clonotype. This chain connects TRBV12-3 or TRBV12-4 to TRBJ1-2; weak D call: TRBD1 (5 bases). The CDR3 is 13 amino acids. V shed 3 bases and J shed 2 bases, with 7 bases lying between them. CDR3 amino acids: CASSFQGNYGYTF. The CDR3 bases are TGTGCCAGCAGTTTCCAGGGAAACTATGGCTACACCTTC.

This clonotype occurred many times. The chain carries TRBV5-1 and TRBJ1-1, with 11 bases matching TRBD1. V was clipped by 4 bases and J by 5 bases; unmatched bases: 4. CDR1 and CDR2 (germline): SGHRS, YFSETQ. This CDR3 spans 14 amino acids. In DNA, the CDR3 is TGCGCCAGCAGCCCTGGGACAGGGGGAACTGAAGCTTTCTTT. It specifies CASSPGTGGTEAFF.

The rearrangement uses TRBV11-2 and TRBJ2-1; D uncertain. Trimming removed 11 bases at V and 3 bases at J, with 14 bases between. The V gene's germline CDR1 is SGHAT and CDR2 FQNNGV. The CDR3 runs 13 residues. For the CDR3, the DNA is TGTGCCGATGTCCGAAGGGACTACAATGAGCAGTTCTTC. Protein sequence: CADVRRDYNEQFF.

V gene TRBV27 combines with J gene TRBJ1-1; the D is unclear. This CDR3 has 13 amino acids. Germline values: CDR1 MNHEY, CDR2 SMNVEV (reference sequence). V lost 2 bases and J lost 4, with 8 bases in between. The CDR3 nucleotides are TGTGCCAGCAGTTTACAGGCCGGCACTGAAGCTTTCTTT. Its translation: CASSLQAGTEAFF.

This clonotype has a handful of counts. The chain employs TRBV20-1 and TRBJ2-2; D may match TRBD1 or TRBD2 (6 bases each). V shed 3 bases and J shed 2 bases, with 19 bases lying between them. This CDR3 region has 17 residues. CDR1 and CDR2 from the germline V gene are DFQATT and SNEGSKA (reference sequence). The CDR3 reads CSASTFFGGPNTGELFF. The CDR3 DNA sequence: TGCAGTGCTAGTACCTTTTTCGGGGGCCCCAACACCGGGGAGCTGTTTTTT.